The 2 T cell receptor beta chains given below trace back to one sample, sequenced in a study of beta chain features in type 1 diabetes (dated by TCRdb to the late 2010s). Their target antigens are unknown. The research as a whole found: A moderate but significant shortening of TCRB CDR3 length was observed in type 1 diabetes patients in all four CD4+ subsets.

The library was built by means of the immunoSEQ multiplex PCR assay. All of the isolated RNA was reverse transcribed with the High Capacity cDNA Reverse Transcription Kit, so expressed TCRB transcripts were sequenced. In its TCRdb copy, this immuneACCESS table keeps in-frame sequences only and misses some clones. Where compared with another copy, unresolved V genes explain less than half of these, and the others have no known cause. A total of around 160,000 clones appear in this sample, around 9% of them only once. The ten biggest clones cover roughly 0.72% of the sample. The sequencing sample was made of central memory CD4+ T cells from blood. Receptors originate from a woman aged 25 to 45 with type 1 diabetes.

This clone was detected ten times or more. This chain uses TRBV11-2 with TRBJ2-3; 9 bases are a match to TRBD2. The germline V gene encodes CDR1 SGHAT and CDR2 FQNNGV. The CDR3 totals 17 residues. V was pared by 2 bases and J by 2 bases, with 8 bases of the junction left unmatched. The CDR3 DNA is TGTGCCAGCAGCTTACGGAGGCTAGCGGGGATCACAGATACGCAGTATTTT. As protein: CASSLRRLAGITDTQYF.

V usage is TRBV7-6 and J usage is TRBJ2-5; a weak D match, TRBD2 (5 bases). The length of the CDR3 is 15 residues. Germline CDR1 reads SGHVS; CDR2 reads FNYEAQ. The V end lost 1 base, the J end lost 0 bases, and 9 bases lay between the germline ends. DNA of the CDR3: TGTGCCAGCAGCTTAGGACTACCGTACCAAGAGACCCAGTACTTC. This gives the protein CASSLGLPYQETQYF.